The TCR beta chain under discussion was sequenced for a study of cytomegalovirus exposure and HLA in healthy donors. Regarding this clone: Its antigen is currently unknown.

Use of 60 Vbeta and 13 Jbeta primers characterized the PCR. Libraries were prepared by immunoSEQ multiplex PCR; TCRdb keeps only in-frame clonotypes and omits some of them. This sample's table has 95,000 to 150,000 clones. Whole-study findings and limits: In a later analysis, CMV-associated beta chains were mostly HLA-associated, it appeared.

The TCR was taken from a man aged 35-49 years in good health and CMV-seronegative. The sequencing input was PBMCs.

The CDR3: CASSPTGSSGNTIYF. CDR3 nucleotide sequence: TGTGCCAGCAGCCCCACAGGGAGCTCTGGAAACACCATATATTTT. This sequence joins TRBV7-6 and TRBJ1-3, with TRBD1 as a possible D gene (6 bases). This CDR3 comprises 15 residues. CDR1 SGHVS and CDR2 FNYEAQ come from the germline V gene. V was trimmed by 5 bases and J by 0 bases, leaving 11 bases between them.